The T cell receptor beta chain under discussion was sequenced for a study of blood T cells in healthy people across ages. The CDR3 length is 16 residues. Germline loops: CDR1 MDHEN, CDR2 SYDVKM. Trimming at V came to 3 bases and at J to 0 bases, leaving 3 bases not matched to a gene. Through a sample-barcoded 5' primer and a J-beta primer mix, a second PCR was run for roughly 7 to 12 cycles. Each CDR3 protein gets one entry after TCRdb re-called the 5' RACE reads with MiXCR. The repertoire includes more than 650,000 distinct CDR3 sequences, around 25% of them detected once, and about 3% sits in the top ten. The sample also formed part of further work on T cells of mothers and their children.

The specimen sequenced was blood. The source is a boy aged 5-17 years in good health. The rearrangement joins TRBV28 to TRBJ2-2, with 8 positions matching TRBD2. The CDR3 bases are TGTGCCAGCAGTTTCCCGGGGGGGACGAACACCGGGGAGCTGTTTTTT. This translates into CASSFPGGTNTGELFF.